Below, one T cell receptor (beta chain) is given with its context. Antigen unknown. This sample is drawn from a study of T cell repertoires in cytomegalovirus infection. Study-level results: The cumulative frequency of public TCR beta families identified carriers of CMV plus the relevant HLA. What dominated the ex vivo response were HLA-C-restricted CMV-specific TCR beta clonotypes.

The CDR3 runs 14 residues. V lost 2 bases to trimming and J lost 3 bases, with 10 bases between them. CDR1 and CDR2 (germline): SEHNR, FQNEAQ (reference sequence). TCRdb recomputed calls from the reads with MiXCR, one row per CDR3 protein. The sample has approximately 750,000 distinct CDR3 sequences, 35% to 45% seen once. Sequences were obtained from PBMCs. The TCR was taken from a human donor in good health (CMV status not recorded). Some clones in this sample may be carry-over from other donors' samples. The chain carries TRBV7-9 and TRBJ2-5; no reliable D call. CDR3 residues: CASSLPDTEETQYF. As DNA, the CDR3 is TGTGCCAGCAGCTTACCCGATACCGAAGAGACCCAGTACTTC.